Following are 8 T cell receptor beta chains from one sample sequenced in a study of T cell repertoires in cytomegalovirus infection. TCRdb re-called the reads through MiXCR, storing one row per CDR3 protein. This table holds tens of thousands of distinct CDR3 sequences, 25% to 40% found once. These receptors' targets are unknown. What was sequenced was PBMCs, sequenced either directly or after in vitro stimulation (not recorded which). These receptor sequences come from a human donor in good health (CMV status not recorded). Some clones in this sample may be carry-over from other donors' samples.

The rearrangement uses TRBV2 and TRBJ2-4; TRBD2 aligns across 7 bases. The CDR3 consists of 16 residues. CDR1 is SNHLY, CDR2 FYNNEI, per germline. V shed 8 bases and J 0 bases; nucleotides not matched to a gene: 10. The CDR3 loop is CASFGLADLAKNIQYF. For the CDR3, the DNA is TGTGCCAGCTTTGGGCTAGCGGACCTAGCCAAAAACATTCAGTACTTC.

This clonotype was counted only a few times. V is TRBV6-5 and J is TRBJ2-3; D unclear. This CDR3 contains 15 residues. The ends were cut back, 2 bases at V and 3 bases at J, with 12 bases in the middle. Germline CDR1 MNHEY, CDR2 SVGAGI. The CDR3 region has the DNA TGTGCCAGCAGTTACGGCTATACCACGACAGATACGCAGTATTTT. Translated: CASSYGYTTTDTQYF.

The chain carries TRBV7-9 and TRBJ2-2; D remains ambiguous. The germline V and J ends were trimmed by 5 bases and 1 base, with 8 bases remaining between them. CDR1 is SEHNR, CDR2 FQNEAQ, per germline (reference sequence). CDR3 size: 14 residues. DNA of the CDR3: TGTGCCAGCAGCCGTAGACAGAACACCGGGGAGCTGTTTTTT. This encodes CASSRRQNTGELFF.

CDR3 coding DNA: TGTGCCAGCAGCCTCGACGGAGGCCAAGAGACCCAGTACTTC. Translating it yields CASSLDGGQETQYF. This sequence joins TRBV7-8 and TRBJ2-5; the D gene is possibly TRBD2 (5 bases). V was shortened by 5 bases and J by 1 base, with 11 bases between the two germline ends. CDR1 and CDR2 from the germline V gene are SGHVS and FQNEAQ. There are 14 residues in the CDR3.

The chain is built from TRBV20-1 and TRBJ2-7, with a tentative D call TRBD1 (6 bases). CDR3 length equals 13 residues. V dropped 1 base and J dropped 2 bases, with 9 bases sitting between them. Per germline, CDR1 DFQATT and CDR2 SNEGSKA (reference sequence). CDR3 sequence: CSARGQVPYEQYF. CDR3 DNA sequence: TGCAGTGCTAGAGGACAGGTACCCTACGAGCAGTACTTC.

The sample holds a few counts of this clonotype. The genes are TRBV7-9 and TRBJ2-3; D not certain. The CDR3 sequence is 15 residues long. V lost 7 bases and J 4 bases, leaving 18 bases between the germline ends. The germline V gene encodes CDR1 SEHNR and CDR2 FQNEAQ (reference sequence). CDR3 region: CASNADLETPDTQYF. The CDR3 nucleotides read TGTGCCAGCAATGCCGATTTGGAGACTCCAGATACGCAGTATTTT.

This clonotype was counted once. The V and J genes are TRBV20-1 and TRBJ1-6; D call uncertain. Trimming removed 2 bases at V and 1 base at J, with 9 bases between. The length of the CDR3 is 15 residues. Germline V gene sequence: CDR1 DFQATT, CDR2 SNEGSKA (reference sequence). CDR3 in DNA: TGCAGTGCTAGAAAGGCCGGGTCCTATAATTCACCCCTCCACTTT. It translates to CSARKAGSYNSPLHF.

This clonotype was found a few times. The chain has TRBV3-1 and TRBJ1-1; D perhaps matches TRBD1 (5 bases). Trimming took 4 bases from V and 5 from J, leaving 17 bases between them. The germline gives CDR1 LGHDT, CDR2 YNNKEL (reference sequence). The CDR3 loop spans 15 amino acids. CDR3 DNA sequence: TGTGCCAGCAGCCCCTTTTCCGGGGGTGGAACTGAAGCTTTCTTT. Amino acid sequence: CASSPFSGGGTEAFF. Full variable domain (missing parts from reference TRBV3-1 and TRBJ1-1): DTAVSQTPKYLVTQMGNDKSIKCEQNLGHDTMYWYKQDSKKFLKIMFSYNNKELIINETVPNRFSPKSPDKAHLNLHINSLELGDSAVYFCASSPFSGGGTEAFFGQGTRLTVV.